This is a list of T cell receptor beta chains from one sample in a study of blood T cell repertoires in COVID-19. Clones were read by immunoSEQ multiplex PCR, and TCRdb kept only the in-frame ones, dropping some. The sample contains 70,000 to 100,000 clones, 88% of which appear only once. Source material: peripheral blood. These receptors came from a human donor in a cohort sampled during active COVID-19. Both conserved end residues are part of each CDR3. D genes are given only for firm matches. Size tells how often a clone was seen (once, few, many) or the class of an expanded clone, and some rows leave it out.

j_gene: TRBJ1-1; v_gene: TRBV7-9; d_gene: NA; abundance: NA; CDR3nt: TGTGCCAGCAGCCCGAGCTTTAGACAGAACATGAACACTGAAGCTTTCTTT; CDR3aa: CASSPSFRQNMNTEAFF
j_gene: TRBJ2-4; v_gene: TRBV5-1; d_gene: TRBD2; abundance: NA; CDR3nt: TGCGCCAGCAGCTTGAGGCTAGCGGGGGGAATAGCCAAAAACATTCAGTACTTC; CDR3aa: CASSLRLAGGIAKNIQYF
j_gene: TRBJ2-1; v_gene: TRBV11-1; d_gene: TRBD2; abundance: NA; CDR3nt: TGTGCCAGCAGCGTAAGACTAGCGGGGGTATACAATGAGCAGTTCTTC; CDR3aa: CASSVRLAGVYNEQFF
j_gene: TRBJ1-5; v_gene: TRBV28; d_gene: NA; abundance: NA; CDR3nt: TGTGCCAGCACAGGGGACAATCAGCCCCAGCATTTT; CDR3aa: CASTGDNQPQHF
j_gene: TRBJ1-1; v_gene: TRBV19; d_gene: NA; abundance: once; CDR3nt: TGTGCCAGTAGTATCTTGCCCGGGACCGGGAGGAACACTGAAGCTTTCTTT; CDR3aa: CASSILPGTGRNTEAFF
j_gene: TRBJ2-5; v_gene: TRBV6-6; d_gene: TRBD2; abundance: NA; CDR3nt: TGTGCCAGCAGTCTCTTAGCGGGAGGGGGAGAGACCCAGTACTTC; CDR3aa: CASSLLAGGGETQYF
j_gene: TRBJ2-4; v_gene: TRBV11-3; d_gene: NA; abundance: few; CDR3nt: TGTGCCAGCAGCTTGATGGGCACGCTTCAGGGGGGAGCCAAAAACATTCAGTACTTC; CDR3aa: CASSLMGTLQGGAKNIQYF
j_gene: TRBJ1-2; v_gene: TRBV7-2; d_gene: NA; abundance: NA; CDR3nt: TGTGCCAGCAGCCCCCTTCTGGGCTACACCTTC; CDR3aa: CASSPLLGYTF
j_gene: TRBJ2-7; v_gene: TRBV11-3; d_gene: NA; abundance: NA; CDR3nt: TGTGCCAGCAGCTTGCGGGACTCCTACGAGCAGTACTTC; CDR3aa: CASSLRDSYEQYF
j_gene: TRBJ1-4; v_gene: TRBV5-1; d_gene: TRBD1; abundance: NA; CDR3nt: TGCGCCAGCAGCGGGGGACAGCCGAATGAAAAACTGTTTTTT; CDR3aa: CASSGGQPNEKLFF
j_gene: TRBJ1-1; v_gene: TRBV6-2/TRBV6-3; d_gene: NA; abundance: NA; CDR3nt: TGTGCCAGCAGTTACTCGATTGGGGCAGAAGCTTTCTTT; CDR3aa: CASSYSIGAEAFF
j_gene: TRBJ2-3; v_gene: TRBV6-5; d_gene: NA; abundance: NA; CDR3nt: TGTGCCAGCACTGGGCGAGATACGCAGTATTTT; CDR3aa: CASTGRDTQYF
j_gene: TRBJ1-5; v_gene: TRBV18; d_gene: TRBD1; abundance: NA; CDR3nt: TGTGCCAGCTCACCACCTGGACAGGCCCTCGGTCAGCCCCAGCATTTT; CDR3aa: CASSPPGQALGQPQHF
j_gene: TRBJ2-1; v_gene: TRBV10-3; d_gene: TRBD2; abundance: few; CDR3nt: TGTGCCATCGCTAGCGGGAGGCGCACCAGCTCCTACAATGAGCAGTTCTTC; CDR3aa: CAIASGRRTSSYNEQFF
j_gene: TRBJ1-1; v_gene: TRBV30; d_gene: NA; abundance: NA; CDR3nt: TGTGCCTGGAGTGAGAATCCGAGGGCTTTCTTT; CDR3aa: CAWSENPRAFF
j_gene: TRBJ1-3; v_gene: TRBV5-1; d_gene: TRBD1; abundance: NA; CDR3nt: TGCGCCAGCAGCCTGCCGGGACAGAGCTCTGGAAACACCATATATTTT; CDR3aa: CASSLPGQSSGNTIYF
j_gene: TRBJ2-1; v_gene: TRBV5-4; d_gene: TRBD1; abundance: NA; CDR3nt: TGTGCCAGCAGCCCACGGACAGGGAACTACAATGAGCAGTTCTTC; CDR3aa: CASSPRTGNYNEQFF
j_gene: TRBJ1-2; v_gene: TRBV7-9; d_gene: NA; abundance: NA; CDR3nt: TGTGCCAGCAGCTTAGACGGCTATGGCTACACCTTC; CDR3aa: CASSLDGYGYTF
j_gene: TRBJ2-7; v_gene: TRBV6-5; d_gene: TRBD1; abundance: once; CDR3nt: TGTGCCAGCAGTTACTCTTTGGGGACAGGGTATTACGAGCAGTACTTC; CDR3aa: CASSYSLGTGYYEQYF
j_gene: TRBJ1-6; v_gene: TRBV2; d_gene: NA; abundance: NA; CDR3nt: TGTGCCAGCAGTGTACGGCAGGGGCGGGATTCACCCCTCCACTTT; CDR3aa: CASSVRQGRDSPLHF
j_gene: TRBJ1-2; v_gene: TRBV2; d_gene: NA; abundance: once; CDR3nt: TGTGCCAGCAAGAACCAGGGACTCGGCTATGGCTACACCTTC; CDR3aa: CASKNQGLGYGYTF
j_gene: TRBJ1-2; v_gene: TRBV4-1; d_gene: TRBD1; abundance: NA; CDR3nt: TGCGCCAGCAGTCGACAGGGAACCTATGGCTACACCTTC; CDR3aa: CASSRQGTYGYTF
j_gene: TRBJ2-1; v_gene: TRBV4-3; d_gene: TRBD2; abundance: NA; CDR3nt: TGCGCCAGCAGCCAAGATCATGGGACTAGGTACAATGAGCAGTTCTTC; CDR3aa: CASSQDHGTRYNEQFF
j_gene: TRBJ1-3; v_gene: TRBV5-5; d_gene: TRBD1; abundance: NA; CDR3nt: TGTGCCAGCAGCGACAGGGCTGGAAACACCATATATTTT; CDR3aa: CASSDRAGNTIYF
j_gene: TRBJ1-5; v_gene: TRBV18; d_gene: NA; abundance: NA; CDR3nt: TGTGCCAGCTCACCTGGGGGGGCTCAGCCCCAGCATTTT; CDR3aa: CASSPGGAQPQHF
j_gene: TRBJ1-1; v_gene: TRBV6-2/TRBV6-3; d_gene: NA; abundance: NA; CDR3nt: TGTGCCAGCAGTTACCTATATTCGGGAGCAGCTTTCTTT; CDR3aa: CASSYLYSGAAFF
j_gene: TRBJ1-4; v_gene: TRBV11-3; d_gene: TRBD1; abundance: NA; CDR3nt: TGTGCCAGCAGCTCAACTACAGGGGGCGGTGAAAAACTGTTTTTT; CDR3aa: CASSSTTGGGEKLFF
j_gene: TRBJ2-2; v_gene: TRBV18; d_gene: NA; abundance: NA; CDR3nt: TGTGCCAGCTCACCTCAGGACACCGGGGAGCTGTTTTTT; CDR3aa: CASSPQDTGELFF
j_gene: TRBJ1-1; v_gene: TRBV3-1/TRBV3-2; d_gene: NA; abundance: NA; CDR3nt: TGTGCCAGCAGCCAATCCGACACTGAAGCTTTCTTT; CDR3aa: CASSQSDTEAFF
j_gene: TRBJ2-5; v_gene: TRBV20-1; d_gene: TRBD2; abundance: NA; CDR3nt: TGCAGTGCCAGTAGCGGGGGGGCGGGAGAGACCCAGTACTTC; CDR3aa: CSASSGGAGETQYF
j_gene: TRBJ2-3; v_gene: TRBV27; d_gene: TRBD1; abundance: few; CDR3nt: TGTGCCAGCAGGCGGACAGGTCGACGACCTTCCACAGATACGCAGTATTTT; CDR3aa: CASRRTGRRPSTDTQYF
j_gene: TRBJ2-7; v_gene: TRBV6-5; d_gene: NA; abundance: once; CDR3nt: TGTGCCAGCAGTTCCTTTCCCTACGAGCAGTACTTC; CDR3aa: CASSSFPYEQYF
j_gene: TRBJ1-3; v_gene: TRBV6-5; d_gene: TRBD1; abundance: NA; CDR3nt: TGTGCCAGCAGTTACCGAGGGACAGGGGGTAACACCATATATTTT; CDR3aa: CASSYRGTGGNTIYF
j_gene: TRBJ2-5; v_gene: TRBV3-1/TRBV3-2; d_gene: TRBD2; abundance: NA; CDR3nt: TGTGCCAGCAGCCGCCGATCAGCGGGGTATAAGGGAGAGACCCAGTACTTC; CDR3aa: CASSRRSAGYKGETQYF
j_gene: TRBJ1-1; v_gene: TRBV7-9; d_gene: NA; abundance: NA; CDR3nt: TGTGCCAGCAGCGTGTTATCGACTGAAGCTTTCTTT; CDR3aa: CASSVLSTEAFF
j_gene: TRBJ2-7; v_gene: TRBV19; d_gene: TRBD2; abundance: NA; CDR3nt: TGTGCCAGTAGTAATCGGTGGCTAGCGGGAGAGGGCTCCTACGAGCAGTACTTC; CDR3aa: CASSNRWLAGEGSYEQYF
j_gene: TRBJ2-2; v_gene: TRBV7-7; d_gene: NA; abundance: NA; CDR3nt: TGTGCTAGCAGCCCCCGATACGGGAACACCGGGGAGCTGTTTTTT; CDR3aa: CASSPRYGNTGELFF
j_gene: TRBJ1-5; v_gene: TRBV18; d_gene: NA; abundance: NA; CDR3nt: TGTGCCAGCTCACCACCGTCAAGGGGTAGCAATCAGCCCCAGCATTTT; CDR3aa: CASSPPSRGSNQPQHF
j_gene: TRBJ2-2; v_gene: TRBV19; d_gene: NA; abundance: NA; CDR3nt: TGTGCCAGTAGTGCAATAACACAGGGTTCCTTTAACACCGGGGAGCTGTTTTTT; CDR3aa: CASSAITQGSFNTGELFF
j_gene: TRBJ2-1; v_gene: TRBV9; d_gene: NA; abundance: NA; CDR3nt: TGTGCCAGCAGCGTAGTCAGCGGCTCCTACAATGAGCAGTTCTTC; CDR3aa: CASSVVSGSYNEQFF
j_gene: TRBJ2-3; v_gene: TRBV29-1; d_gene: NA; abundance: few; CDR3nt: TGCAGCGTTGTAGGGGGACGAGACACAGATACGCAGTATTTT; CDR3aa: CSVVGGRDTDTQYF
j_gene: TRBJ2-4; v_gene: TRBV7-2; d_gene: TRBD2; abundance: NA; CDR3nt: TGTGCCAGCAGCGATGGACTAGCGGGGTTTTTAGGCTCCAAAAACATTCAGTACTTC; CDR3aa: CASSDGLAGFLGSKNIQYF
j_gene: TRBJ1-5; v_gene: TRBV3-1/TRBV3-2; d_gene: NA; abundance: NA; CDR3nt: TGTGCCAGCAGCCGCGGGAGTAATCAGCCCCAGCATTTT; CDR3aa: CASSRGSNQPQHF
j_gene: TRBJ2-1; v_gene: TRBV5-4; d_gene: TRBD2; abundance: NA; CDR3nt: TGTGCCAGCAGCTTGGCCCCCCTAGCGGGGGGGCAAAATGAGCAGTTCTTC; CDR3aa: CASSLAPLAGGQNEQFF
j_gene: TRBJ2-7; v_gene: TRBV28; d_gene: NA; abundance: NA; CDR3nt: TGTGCCAGCAGTCGAGGGAGGGAGCAGTACTTC; CDR3aa: CASSRGREQYF
j_gene: TRBJ2-7; v_gene: TRBV12-5; d_gene: NA; abundance: NA; CDR3nt: TGTGCTAGTGTGGGGAGCTCCTACGAGCAGTACTTC; CDR3aa: CASVGSSYEQYF
j_gene: TRBJ1-1; v_gene: TRBV7-2; d_gene: NA; abundance: NA; CDR3nt: TGTGCCAGCAGCCAACTTCAGGGGAGCACTGAAGCTTTCTTT; CDR3aa: CASSQLQGSTEAFF
j_gene: TRBJ2-7; v_gene: TRBV24-1; d_gene: TRBD2; abundance: NA; CDR3nt: TGTGCCACCAGTGATTCCCGGACTAGCGGGATAGAGCAGTACTTC; CDR3aa: CATSDSRTSGIEQYF
j_gene: TRBJ1-4; v_gene: TRBV5-8; d_gene: TRBD1; abundance: NA; CDR3nt: TGTGCCAGCAAGTTTAGGACAGGGTTATCGGATGAAAAACTGTTTTTT; CDR3aa: CASKFRTGLSDEKLFF